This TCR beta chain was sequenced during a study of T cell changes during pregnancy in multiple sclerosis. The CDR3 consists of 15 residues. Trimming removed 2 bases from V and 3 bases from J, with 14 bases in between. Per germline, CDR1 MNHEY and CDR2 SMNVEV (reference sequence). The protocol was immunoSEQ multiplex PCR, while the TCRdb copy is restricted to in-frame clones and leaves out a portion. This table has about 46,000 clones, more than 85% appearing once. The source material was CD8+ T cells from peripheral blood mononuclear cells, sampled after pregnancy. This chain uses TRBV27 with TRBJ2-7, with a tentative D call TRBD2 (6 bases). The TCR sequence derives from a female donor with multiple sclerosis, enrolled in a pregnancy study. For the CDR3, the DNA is TGTGCCAGCAGTTTAACGGTGGGGGGAGTCTACGAGCAGTACTTC. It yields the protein CASSLTVGGVYEQYF.